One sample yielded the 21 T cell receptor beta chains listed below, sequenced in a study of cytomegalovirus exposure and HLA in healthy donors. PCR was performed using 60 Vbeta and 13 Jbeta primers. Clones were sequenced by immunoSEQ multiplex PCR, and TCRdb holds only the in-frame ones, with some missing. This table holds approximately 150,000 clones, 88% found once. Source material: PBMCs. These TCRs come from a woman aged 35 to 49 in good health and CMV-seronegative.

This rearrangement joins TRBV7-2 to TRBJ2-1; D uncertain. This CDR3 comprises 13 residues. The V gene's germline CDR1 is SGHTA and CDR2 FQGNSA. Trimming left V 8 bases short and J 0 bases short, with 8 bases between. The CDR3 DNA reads TGTGCCAGCTTAGAAAACTCCTACAATGAGCAGTTCTTC. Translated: CASLENSYNEQFF.

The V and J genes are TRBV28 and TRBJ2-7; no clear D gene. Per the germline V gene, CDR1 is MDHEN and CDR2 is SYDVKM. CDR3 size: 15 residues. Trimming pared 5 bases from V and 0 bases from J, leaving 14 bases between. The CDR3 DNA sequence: TGTGCCAGCAGTCCCGTCCATACCAGCTCCTACGAGCAGTACTTC. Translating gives CASSPVHTSSYEQYF. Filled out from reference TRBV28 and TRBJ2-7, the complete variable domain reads DVKVTQSSRYLVKRTGEKVFLECVQDMDHENMFWYRQDPGLGLRLIYFSYDVKMKEKGDIPEGYSVSREKKERFSLILESASTNQTSMYLCASSPVHTSSYEQYFGPGTRLTVT.

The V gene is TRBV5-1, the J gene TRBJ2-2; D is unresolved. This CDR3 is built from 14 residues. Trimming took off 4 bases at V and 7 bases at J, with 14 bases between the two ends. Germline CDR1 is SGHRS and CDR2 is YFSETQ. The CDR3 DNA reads TGCGCCAGCAGCGAGTCCCTTAGTGTCGGGGAGCTGTTTTTT. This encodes CASSESLSVGELFF. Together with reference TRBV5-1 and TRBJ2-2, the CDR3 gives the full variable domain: KAGVTQTPRYLIKTRGQQVTLSCSPISGHRSVSWYQQTPGQGLQFLFEYFSETQRNKGNFPGRFSGRQFSNSRSEMNVSTLELGDSALYLCASSESLSVGELFFGEGSRLTVL.

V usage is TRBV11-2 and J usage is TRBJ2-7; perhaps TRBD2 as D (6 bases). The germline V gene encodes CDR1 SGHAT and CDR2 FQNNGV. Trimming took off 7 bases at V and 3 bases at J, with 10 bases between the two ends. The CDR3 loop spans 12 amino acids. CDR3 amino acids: CASKEGYYEQYF. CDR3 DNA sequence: TGTGCCAGCAAGGAGGGTTACTACGAGCAGTACTTC.

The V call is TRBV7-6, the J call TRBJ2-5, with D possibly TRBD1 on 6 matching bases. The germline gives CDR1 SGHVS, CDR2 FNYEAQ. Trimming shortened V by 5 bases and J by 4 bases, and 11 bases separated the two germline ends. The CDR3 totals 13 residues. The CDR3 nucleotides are TGTGCCAGCAGCCAAGCCAGGGGAGAGACCCAGTACTTC. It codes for CASSQARGETQYF. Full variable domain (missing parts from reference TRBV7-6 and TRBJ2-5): GAGVSQSPRYKVTKRGQDVALRCDPISGHVSLYWYRQALGQGPEFLTYFNYEAQQDKSGLPNDRFSAERPEGSISTLTIQRTEQRDSAMYRCASSQARGETQYFGPGTRLLVL.

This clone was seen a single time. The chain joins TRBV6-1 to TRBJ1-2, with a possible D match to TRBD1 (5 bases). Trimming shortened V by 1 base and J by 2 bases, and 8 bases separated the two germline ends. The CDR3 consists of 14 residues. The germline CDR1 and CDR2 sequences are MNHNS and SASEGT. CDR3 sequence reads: CASSEGQGNYGYTF. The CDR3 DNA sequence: TGTGCCAGCAGTGAAGGGCAGGGAAACTATGGCTACACCTTC.

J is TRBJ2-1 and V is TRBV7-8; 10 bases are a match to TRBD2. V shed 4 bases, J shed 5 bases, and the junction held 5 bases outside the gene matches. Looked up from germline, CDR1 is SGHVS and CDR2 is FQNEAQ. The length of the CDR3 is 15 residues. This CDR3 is CASSSRLAGDNEQFF. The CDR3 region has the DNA TGTGCCAGCAGCTCTCGGCTAGCGGGAGACAATGAGCAGTTCTTC.

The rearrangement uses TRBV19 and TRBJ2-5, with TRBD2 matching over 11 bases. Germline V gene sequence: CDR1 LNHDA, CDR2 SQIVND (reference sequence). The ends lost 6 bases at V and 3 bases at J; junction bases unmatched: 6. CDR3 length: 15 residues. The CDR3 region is CASRGLLAGEETQYF. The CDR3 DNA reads TGTGCCAGTAGAGGGTTACTAGCGGGAGAAGAGACCCAGTACTTC.

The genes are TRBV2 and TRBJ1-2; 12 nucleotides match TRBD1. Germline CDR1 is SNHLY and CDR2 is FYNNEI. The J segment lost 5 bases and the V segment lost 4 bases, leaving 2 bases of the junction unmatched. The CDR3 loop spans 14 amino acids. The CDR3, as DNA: TGTGCCAGCAGTGGGGGACAGGGGGCATATGGCTACACCTTC. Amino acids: CASSGGQGAYGYTF.

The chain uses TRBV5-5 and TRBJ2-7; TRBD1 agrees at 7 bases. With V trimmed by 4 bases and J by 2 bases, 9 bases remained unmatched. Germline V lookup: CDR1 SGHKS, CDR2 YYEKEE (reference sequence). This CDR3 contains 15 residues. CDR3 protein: CASSTEGAPTYEQYF. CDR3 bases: TGTGCCAGCAGCACCGAGGGGGCTCCGACCTACGAGCAGTACTTC.

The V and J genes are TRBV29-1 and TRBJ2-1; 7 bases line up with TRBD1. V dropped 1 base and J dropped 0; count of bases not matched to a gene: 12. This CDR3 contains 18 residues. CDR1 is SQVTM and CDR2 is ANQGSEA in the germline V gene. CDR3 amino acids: CSVEVSRGSLSSYNEQFF. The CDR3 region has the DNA TGCAGCGTTGAAGTTTCCAGGGGGTCCCTCAGCTCCTACAATGAGCAGTTCTTC.

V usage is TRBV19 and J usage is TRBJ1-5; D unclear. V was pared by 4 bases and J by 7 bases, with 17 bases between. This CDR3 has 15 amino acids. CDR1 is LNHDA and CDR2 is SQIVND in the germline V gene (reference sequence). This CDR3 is CASSTVSELGQPQHF. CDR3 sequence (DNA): TGTGCCAGTAGTACCGTAAGCGAATTAGGACAGCCCCAGCATTTT.

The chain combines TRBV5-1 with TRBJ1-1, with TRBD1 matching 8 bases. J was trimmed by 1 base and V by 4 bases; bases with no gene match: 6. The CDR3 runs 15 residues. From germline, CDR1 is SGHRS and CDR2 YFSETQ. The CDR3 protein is CASSDGQGSNTEAFF. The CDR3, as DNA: TGCGCCAGCAGCGATGGACAGGGCTCGAACACTGAAGCTTTCTTT.

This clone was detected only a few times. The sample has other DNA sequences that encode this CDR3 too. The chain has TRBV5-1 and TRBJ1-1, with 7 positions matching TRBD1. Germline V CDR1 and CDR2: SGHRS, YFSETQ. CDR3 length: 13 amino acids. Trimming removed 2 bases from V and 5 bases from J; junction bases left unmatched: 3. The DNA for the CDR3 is TGCGCCAGCAGCTTCCAGGGGGGAACTGAAGCTTTCTTT. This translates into CASSFQGGTEAFF.

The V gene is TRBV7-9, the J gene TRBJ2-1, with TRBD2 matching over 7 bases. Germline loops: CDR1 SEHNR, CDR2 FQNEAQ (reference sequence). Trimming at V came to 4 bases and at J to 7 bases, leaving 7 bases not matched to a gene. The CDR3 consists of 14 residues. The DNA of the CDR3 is TGTGCCAGCAGCTCCCGGGACTACTCAAATGAGCAGTTCTTC. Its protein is CASSSRDYSNEQFF. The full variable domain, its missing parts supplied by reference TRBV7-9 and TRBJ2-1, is DTGVSQNPRHKITKRGQNVTFRCDPISEHNRLYWYRQTLGQGPEFLTYFQNEAQLEKSRLLSDRFSAERPKGSFSTLEIQRTEQGDSAMYLCASSSRDYSNEQFFGPGTRLTVL.

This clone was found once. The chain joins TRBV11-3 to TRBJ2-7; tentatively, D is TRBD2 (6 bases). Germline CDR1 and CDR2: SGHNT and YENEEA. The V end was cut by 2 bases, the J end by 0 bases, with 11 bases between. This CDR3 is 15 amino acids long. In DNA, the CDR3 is TGTGCCAGCAGCTTAAGGGGACTGAGCTCCTACGAGCAGTACTTC. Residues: CASSLRGLSSYEQYF.

The CDR3 nucleotides read TGTGCCCGACCGGGACAGAGCTCCTACAATGAGCAGTTCTTC. This codes for CARPGQSSYNEQFF. This chain joins TRBV5-8 and TRBJ2-1, with 7 bases matching TRBD1. The V gene end was trimmed by 10 bases and the J gene end by 0 bases; junction bases not matched to a gene: 7. The CDR3 is 14 residues long. Germline-derived CDR1 and CDR2 are SGHTS and YDEGEE.

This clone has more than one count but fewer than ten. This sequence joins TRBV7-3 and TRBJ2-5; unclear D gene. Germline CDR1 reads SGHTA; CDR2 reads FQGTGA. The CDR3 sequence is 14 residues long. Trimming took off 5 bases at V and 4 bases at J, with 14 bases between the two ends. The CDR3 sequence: CASSPGHGGETQYF. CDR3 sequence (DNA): TGTGCCAGCAGCCCAGGTCACGGTGGAGAGACCCAGTACTTC.

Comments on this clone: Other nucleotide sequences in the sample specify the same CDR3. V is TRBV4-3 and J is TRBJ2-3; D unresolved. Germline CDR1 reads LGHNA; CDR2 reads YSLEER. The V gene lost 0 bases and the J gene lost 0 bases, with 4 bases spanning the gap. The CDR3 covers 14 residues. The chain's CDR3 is CASSQDRSTDTQYF. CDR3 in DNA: TGCGCCAGCAGCCAAGACAGGAGCACAGATACGCAGTATTTT.

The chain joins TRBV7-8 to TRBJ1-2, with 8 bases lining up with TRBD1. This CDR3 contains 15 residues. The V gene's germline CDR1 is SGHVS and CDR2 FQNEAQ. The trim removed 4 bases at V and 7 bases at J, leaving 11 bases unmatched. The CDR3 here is CASSSLGQGAGGYTF. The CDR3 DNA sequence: TGTGCCAGCAGCTCCTTAGGGCAGGGGGCGGGTGGCTACACCTTC.

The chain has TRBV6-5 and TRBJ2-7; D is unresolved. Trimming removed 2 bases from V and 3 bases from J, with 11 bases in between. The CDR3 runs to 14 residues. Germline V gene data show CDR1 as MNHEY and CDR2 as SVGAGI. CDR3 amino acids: CASSYGSRDYEQYF. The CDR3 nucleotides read TGTGCCAGCAGTTACGGTTCACGAGACTACGAGCAGTACTTC.